This T cell receptor beta chain was recorded in a study of memory CD4+ T cells and cytomegalovirus serostatus. Study information: Of the healthy Belgian adults, 9 were CMV seropositive and about two dozen seronegative.

The sort gate was single viable CD3+CD4+CD8-CD45RO+ cells for memory CD4+ T cells. In the case of this clone: Its antigen is unknown.

TCRdb's table, derived via immunoSEQ multiplex PCR, lists solely in-frame clones and lacks some. The sample has 60,000 to 70,000 clones, about 78% seen once. Notes on the study in general: CD4+ memory repertoires contained about 40% of the roughly 160 reported CMV TCRbeta sequences.

Deletions cut 2 bases from V and 11 bases from J, with 10 bases between. The CDR3 spans 12 residues. CDR1 is SNHLY, CDR2 FYNNEI, per germline. The TCR was taken from an adult in good health and CMV-seronegative. Some clones in this sample may be carry-over from other donors' samples. The chain employs TRBV2 and TRBJ2-1; maybe TRBD2 (5 bases). Sample: memory CD4+ T cells from blood. In DNA, the CDR3 is TGTGCCAGCAGTGAATCCGACGGGAAGCAGTTCTTC. Translated: CASSESDGKQFF.